This T cell receptor (beta chain) originates from a study of blood T cell repertoires in COVID-19. Study summary: There were acute and convalescent COVID-19 samples, and they came from the United States, Italy and Spain. The cDNA or gDNA used as material had been derived from T cells, B-cell-depleted T cells, or PBMCs.

Germline assignment: CDR1 LNHNV and CDR2 YYDKDF (reference sequence). There are 12 residues in the CDR3. V gave up 0 bases and J gave up 14 bases, with 13 bases separating them. Authors' processing steps: The assay estimated nucleated cells by amplifying reference gene primers. Only in-frame clones appear in the TCRdb table, and some are missing; sequencing was by immunoSEQ multiplex PCR. D and trimming were read from the DNA, whereas the V and J calls and clone size are those reported in that table. Of about 27,000 clones in the sample, over 80% were seen once. What was sequenced was peripheral blood. The receptor was derived from a human donor in a cohort sampled during active COVID-19. The gene calls are TRBV15 and TRBJ2-5; weak D call: TRBD1 (6 bases). CDR3 residues: CATSRDGGTPYF. DNA for the CDR3: TGTGCCACCAGCAGAGATGGGGGCACCCCCTACTTC.